What follows are 23 T cell receptor beta chains derived from one specimen sequenced in a study of blood T cell dynamics during melanoma immunotherapy (dated by TCRdb to about 2020). The library was produced with the immunoSEQ multiplex PCR assay. TCRdb re-hosts the immuneACCESS table, in-frame sequences only. Its copies lack some clones; in the studies checked, an unresolved V gene accounts for under half of them, and the cause for the rest is not known. The sample table holds around 9,000 clones, of which 70% to 90% were seen once. Roughly 6.3% of the sample comes from the top ten. What the time point label conveys for this sample: week 3, after first cycle of checkpoint inhibitor. Here the sequenced sample was blood, taken from a patient treated with checkpoint blockade. The receptors were gathered from a human donor with melanoma.

The V gene is TRBV5-1, the J gene TRBJ2-7; 8 nucleotides match TRBD1. This CDR3 has 14 amino acids. Germline assignment: CDR1 SGHRS and CDR2 YFSETQ. Losses at the gene ends were 3 bases for V and 2 bases for J; bases not matched to a gene: 4. CDR3 loop: CASSSSDRAYEQYF. The CDR3 nucleotides read TGCGCCAGCAGCTCCTCGGACAGGGCCTACGAGCAGTACTTC.

V is TRBV19 and J is TRBJ1-2; tentative D call: TRBD1 (6 bases). This CDR3 has 14 amino acids. The V end was cut by 4 bases, the J end by 6 bases, with 15 bases between. Germline V gene lookup returns CDR1 LNHDA and CDR2 SQIVND (reference sequence). The CDR3 here is CASSTGEVWNGYTF. For the CDR3, the DNA is TGTGCCAGTAGTACAGGGGAAGTTTGGAATGGCTACACCTTC. The whole variable domain, filled in from reference TRBV19 and TRBJ1-2, reads DGGITQSPKYLFRKEGQNVTLSCEQNLNHDAMYWYRQDPGQGLRLIYYSQIVNDFQKGDIAEGYSVSREKKESFPLTVTSAQKNPTAFYLCASSTGEVWNGYTFGSGTRLTVV.

The V gene is TRBV9, the J gene TRBJ1-6; possible D gene TRBD1, 5 bases. Germline CDR1 reads SGDLS; CDR2 reads YYNGEE. The CDR3 is 14 amino acids. V lost 5 bases and J lost 7, with 13 bases in between. This chain's CDR3 is CASRGPNENSPLHF. Written as DNA, the CDR3 is TGTGCCAGCAGGGGACCTAACGAAAATTCACCCCTCCACTTT.

The chain carries TRBV7-3 and TRBJ1-1; D possibly corresponds to TRBD1 (5 bases). V lost 5 bases and J 9 bases, leaving 16 bases between the germline ends. Germline-derived CDR1 and CDR2 are SGHTA and FQGTGA. There are 13 residues in the CDR3. The CDR3 DNA follows: TGTGCCAGCAGCCCTGGGACGTATGCCCAAGCTTTCTTT. This gives the protein CASSPGTYAQAFF.

The V and J genes are TRBV19 and TRBJ2-3, with 11 bases that match TRBD2. Trimming removed 8 bases from V and 4 bases from J; junction bases left unmatched: 11. CDR1 LNHDA and CDR2 SQIVND come from the germline V gene (reference sequence). This CDR3 has 16 amino acids. CDR3 loop: CASGPLAGGVADTQYF. CDR3 DNA sequence: TGTGCCAGTGGGCCTCTAGCGGGAGGCGTTGCAGATACGCAGTATTTT. Looking up the rest from reference TRBV19 and TRBJ2-3 gives the full variable domain: DGGITQSPKYLFRKEGQNVTLSCEQNLNHDAMYWYRQDPGQGLRLIYYSQIVNDFQKGDIAEGYSVSREKKESFPLTVTSAQKNPTAFYLCASGPLAGGVADTQYFGPGTRLTVL.

Only a few counts were recorded for this clone. The rearrangement uses TRBV28 and TRBJ1-5; weak D call: TRBD1 (5 bases). The CDR3 extends over 12 amino acids. The ends were cut back, 9 bases at V and 6 bases at J, with 12 bases in the middle. Per germline, CDR1 MDHEN and CDR2 SYDVKM. The CDR3 DNA is TGTGCCAGAGGCAGGGACGGTCAGCCCCAGCATTTT. The encoded protein is CARGRDGQPQHF. The full variable domain, its missing parts supplied by reference TRBV28 and TRBJ1-5, is DVKVTQSSRYLVKRTGEKVFLECVQDMDHENMFWYRQDPGLGLRLIYFSYDVKMKEKGDIPEGYSVSREKKERFSLILESASTNQTSMYLCARGRDGQPQHFGDGTRLSIL.

The V and J genes are TRBV27 and TRBJ1-5, with 10 bases fitting TRBD1. The germline gives CDR1 MNHEY, CDR2 SMNVEV (reference sequence). With 1 base clipped from V and 7 bases from J, the junction kept 4 bases outside the gene matches. CDR3 size: 15 residues. Written as DNA, the CDR3 is TGTGCCAGCAGTTTATACGGGACAGGGGTCCAGCCCCAGCATTTT. Translation: CASSLYGTGVQPQHF.

This sequence joins TRBV7-8 and TRBJ2-5, with D uncertain. V was trimmed by 6 bases and J by 5 bases, leaving 13 bases between them. This CDR3 spans 13 amino acids. Germline V gives CDR1 SGHVS, CDR2 FQNEAQ. The CDR3 DNA follows: TGTGCCAGCAGACTACAGCGCTACGAGACCCAGTACTTC. Amino acids: CASRLQRYETQYF.

The CDR3 sequence: CASSPPSGNEKLFF. For the CDR3, the DNA is TGTGCCAGCAGCCCACCATCGGGTAATGAAAAACTGTTTTTT. The genes are TRBV9 and TRBJ1-4; D not resolved. V was trimmed by 4 bases and J by 4 bases, leaving 11 bases between them. The CDR3 totals 14 residues. Germline CDR1 is SGDLS and CDR2 is YYNGEE.

The chain employs TRBV11-3 and TRBJ2-7; 9 positions match TRBD1. Germline V gene sequence: CDR1 SGHNT, CDR2 YENEEA. The CDR3 runs 19 residues. V lost 4 bases, J lost 3 bases, and 19 bases stayed unmatched. CDR3 amino acids: CASSSRGVRDRVLYYEQYF. The CDR3, as DNA: TGTGCCAGCAGCTCCAGGGGTGTCCGGGACAGGGTTTTATACTACGAGCAGTACTTC.

About this clone itself: Distinct nucleotide sequences in the sample also encode this CDR3. The CDR3 nucleotides are TGTGCCAGCAGAGGACGGGCCGATCAGCCCCAGCATTTT. Translated: CASRGRADQPQHF. The rearrangement links TRBV11-2 to TRBJ1-5; D remains unclear. CDR1 and CDR2 from the germline V gene are SGHAT and FQNNGV. This CDR3 has 13 residues. V lost 6 bases and J lost 5, with 11 bases in between.

V is TRBV10-3 and J is TRBJ2-2; D unresolved. The CDR3 totals 15 residues. V lost 0 bases, J lost 3 bases, and 8 bases lay in between. In germline, CDR1 is ENHRY, CDR2 SYGVKD. CDR3 DNA: TGTGCCATCAGTGAGTCGTATACAGACACCGGGGAGCTGTTTTTT. Translation gives CAISESYTDTGELFF.

The chain uses TRBV4-3 and TRBJ2-2; D is perhaps TRBD1 (5 bases). The V end was cut by 0 bases, the J end by 6 bases, with 14 bases between. Germline V gives CDR1 LGHNA, CDR2 YSLEER. This CDR3 comprises 16 residues. In nucleotides, the CDR3 is TGCGCCAGCAGCCAAGAGTTCAGGGTGGGATCCGGGGAGCTGTTTTTT. Encoded protein: CASSQEFRVGSGELFF.

The chain has TRBV6-5 and TRBJ1-5, with D uncertain. This CDR3 is built from 15 residues. The V end lost 4 bases, the J end lost 2 bases, and 12 bases lay between the germline ends. Germline values: CDR1 MNHEY, CDR2 SVGAGI. The DNA of the CDR3 is TGTGCCAGCAGTTTGGTTTCAGGAGGCAATCAGCCCCAGCATTTT. Amino acids: CASSLVSGGNQPQHF.

V is TRBV4-1 and J is TRBJ1-1; TRBD1 aligns across 8 bases. Germline V gene lookup returns CDR1 MGHRA and CDR2 YSYEKL. The CDR3 sequence is 14 residues long. The trim removed 1 base at V and 5 bases at J, leaving 3 bases unmatched. CDR3 DNA: TGCGCCAGCAGCCAAGGGACAGGGAGAACTGAAGCTTTCTTT. Translated: CASSQGTGRTEAFF.

The chain couples TRBV7-2 to TRBJ1-2, with TRBD1 matching 8 bases. Looked up from germline, CDR1 is SGHTA and CDR2 is FQGNSA. The CDR3 is 15 amino acids. J gave up 1 base and V 5 bases, and 6 bases lay outside the gene matches. CDR3 in amino acids: CASSPGTGDNYGYTF. The CDR3 coding sequence is TGTGCCAGCAGCCCCGGGACAGGAGATAACTATGGCTACACCTTC.

The CDR3 reads CASSLRGTGEAFF. The DNA of the CDR3 is TGTGCCAGCAGTCTACGGGGGACAGGTGAAGCTTTCTTT. The chain joins TRBV28 to TRBJ1-1; 8 bases agree with TRBD1. Germline values: CDR1 MDHEN, CDR2 SYDVKM. V trimming: 5 bases; J trimming: 7 bases; junction bases outside the gene matches: 6. This CDR3 contains 13 residues.

This chain links TRBV19 with TRBJ2-2; 7 nucleotides line up with TRBD2. Germline V gene lookup returns CDR1 LNHDA and CDR2 SQIVND (reference sequence). V trimming: 7 bases; J trimming: 1 base; junction bases outside the gene matches: 9. The CDR3 length is 16 residues. The CDR3 protein is CASTKHRGENTGELFF. The CDR3, as DNA: TGTGCCAGTACCAAACACCGGGGGGAGAACACCGGGGAGCTGTTTTTT.

The V call is TRBV6-1, the J call TRBJ2-7; D uncertain. V lost 1 base and J 6 bases, leaving 13 bases between the germline ends. This CDR3 is built from 14 residues. Germline V gene data show CDR1 as MNHNS and CDR2 as SASEGT. The CDR3 bases are TGTGCCAGCAGTGAAGAGTGGGATCTAGGCGAGCAGTACTTC. Translation gives CASSEEWDLGEQYF.

The chain combines TRBV4-1 with TRBJ2-2; no clear D. Between the trimmed V and J ends, which lost 4 bases and 0 bases, there was a span of 9 bases. The CDR3 has 15 residues. Germline lookup yields CDR1 MGHRA and CDR2 YSYEKL. The CDR3 sequence is CASSLSFANTGELFF. The CDR3 DNA follows: TGCGCCAGCAGCCTGAGCTTCGCGAACACCGGGGAGCTGTTTTTT.

The CDR3: CASPPAGHDTQYF. DNA of the CDR3: TGTGCCAGCCCCCCAGCAGGCCACGATACGCAGTATTTT. The chain joins TRBV18 to TRBJ2-3; D is unresolved. Per the germline V gene, CDR1 is KGHSH and CDR2 is LQKENI. Deletions cut 8 bases from V and 6 bases from J, with 15 bases between. CDR3 length equals 13 residues.

This chain connects TRBV7-2 to TRBJ2-2; TRBD2 might be the D (5 bases). The CDR3 consists of 14 residues. V lost 5 bases, J lost 6 bases, and 13 bases lay in between. Germline lookup yields CDR1 SGHTA and CDR2 FQGNSA. CDR3: CASSRGRGPGELFF. The CDR3 DNA is TGTGCCAGCAGCAGAGGACGAGGGCCCGGGGAGCTGTTTTTT.

This chain links TRBV7-3 with TRBJ2-2, with D tentatively TRBD1 (6 bases). Germline lookup yields CDR1 SGHTA and CDR2 FQGTGA. V was trimmed by 8 bases and J by 0 bases, leaving 7 bases between them. The CDR3 is 13 residues long. This CDR3 reads CASGQSNTGELFF. CDR3 DNA sequence: TGTGCCAGCGGACAGTCGAACACCGGGGAGCTGTTTTTT.